Sequencing of this TCR beta chain was carried out in a study of patients and donors after allogeneic stem cell transplantation (dated by TCRdb to the early 2020s). This clonotype was seen more than once but under ten times. This clone's antigen is unknown. Qualities for individual bases were not recorded, and no much larger clone is one base off. Taken from the germline V gene (reference sequence), the CDR1 and CDR2 loops are DFQATT and SNEGSKA. The germline ends are 15 bases apart after V is trimmed by 0 bases and J by 4 bases. From cysteine to phenylalanine, the CDR3 is 15 amino acids long. CDR3 DNA only is kept here, 45 bases in frame from base 1. Library preparation employed RT-PCR. These reads were obtained on a NextSeq 550. Starting from the raw public reads, TCRdb applied fastp trimming at Q25, assembled clones with MiXCR and retained in-frame beta chains. All rows with the same CDR3 protein become a single entry with the most common DNA and genes. The sample yields approximately 220,000 distinct CDR3 sequences; 38% were counted once. About 9.9% of the sample belongs to the ten largest clones.

Sequencing was done on a sample of blood, either unsorted or a sorted T cell fraction (not recorded which). This TCR was sampled from a human donor who was either an allogeneic HSCT recipient or a stem cell or donor lymphocyte infusion donor (not recorded which). It is not recorded whose cells these are; they may come from a transplant donor. This chain is built from TRBV20-1 and TRBJ1-2; no confident D gene assignment can be made. CDR3 protein: CSARDKSLRAYGYTF. The sequenced DNA: TGCAGTGCTAGAGATAAGAGTTTAAGGGCCTATGGCTACACCTTC.